Given below is one T cell receptor (beta chain) in context. Its antigen is still unknown. Measured with immunoSEQ multiplex PCR; TCRdb has only the in-frame clones, and not every one. The sample shows around 2.1 million clones, under 95% of them seen only once. The data belong to a study of shared clonotypes between healthy human individuals. The overall study: The cohort comprised a couple of women and a few men. Their ages spanned 18 to 49 years.

CD45RO-negative cells were positively selected for CCR7, leaving out terminally differentiated effector memory CD45RA+ cells. The CDR3 runs 15 residues. In germline, CDR1 is MNHEY, CDR2 SVGAGI. J was trimmed by 6 bases and V by 6 bases; bases with no gene match: 5. Overall study results and limits: Investigators expected sequencing depth to affect clonotype sharing among donors.

The sequencing input was naive CD8+ T cells from PBMCs. This receptor was taken from a man aged 18-30 years in good health. Some clones in this sample may be carry-over from other donors' samples. The V call is TRBV6-5, the J call TRBJ2-1; 13 positions match TRBD2. The CDR3 sequence: CASSIRTSGGNEQFF. CDR3 nucleotide sequence: TGTGCCAGCAGCATCCGGACTAGCGGGGGCAATGAGCAGTTCTTC.